The T cell receptor beta chain under discussion was sequenced for a study of T-cell reconstitution after alpha-beta-depleted transplantation in children. CDR3 length equals 12 residues. V dropped 4 bases and J dropped 9 bases, with 11 bases sitting between them. From germline, CDR1 is SGHRS and CDR2 YFSETQ. The sample holds many counts of this clonotype. It was with unique molecular identifiers that the TCRbeta library was prepared. In TCRdb, the PCR reads were re-called with MiXCR into one record per CDR3 protein. The sample consists of 150,000 to 200,000 distinct CDR3 sequences, about 6.4% of them appearing once.

The specimen was PBMCs from the stem cell graft donor, collected from the stem cell graft. The TCR comes from a human donor who donated a stem cell graft to a child with Wiskott-Aldrich syndrome. The chain combines TRBV5-1 with TRBJ2-1; D call uncertain. The CDR3 region has the DNA TGCGCCAGCAGCATAGTTCTGGGTGAGCAGTTCTTC. Its translation: CASSIVLGEQFF.